This T cell receptor beta chain was recorded in a study of cytomegalovirus exposure and HLA in healthy donors. Points from the study as a whole: Donors were assumed by presence/absence analyses to have roughly uniform sequencing depth.

A note on this clone: What it recognizes is unknown.

The donors comprised healthy bone marrow donors. Vbeta (60) and Jbeta (13) primers were used in the PCR. Clones were read by immunoSEQ multiplex PCR, and TCRdb kept only the in-frame ones, dropping some. The sample data list over 60,000 clones. This CDR3 is built from 14 residues. Germline V lookup: CDR1 SQVTM, CDR2 ANQGSEA. V trimming: 4 bases; J trimming: 7 bases; junction bases outside the gene matches: 9. This TCR derives from a female donor in good health and CMV-seropositive. The V and J genes are TRBV29-1 and TRBJ2-1; 8 nucleotides agree with TRBD2. Source material: PBMCs. The CDR3 spells CSVASAGVGNEQFF. CDR3 DNA: TGCAGCGTTGCTTCAGCGGGAGTCGGGAATGAGCAGTTCTTC.